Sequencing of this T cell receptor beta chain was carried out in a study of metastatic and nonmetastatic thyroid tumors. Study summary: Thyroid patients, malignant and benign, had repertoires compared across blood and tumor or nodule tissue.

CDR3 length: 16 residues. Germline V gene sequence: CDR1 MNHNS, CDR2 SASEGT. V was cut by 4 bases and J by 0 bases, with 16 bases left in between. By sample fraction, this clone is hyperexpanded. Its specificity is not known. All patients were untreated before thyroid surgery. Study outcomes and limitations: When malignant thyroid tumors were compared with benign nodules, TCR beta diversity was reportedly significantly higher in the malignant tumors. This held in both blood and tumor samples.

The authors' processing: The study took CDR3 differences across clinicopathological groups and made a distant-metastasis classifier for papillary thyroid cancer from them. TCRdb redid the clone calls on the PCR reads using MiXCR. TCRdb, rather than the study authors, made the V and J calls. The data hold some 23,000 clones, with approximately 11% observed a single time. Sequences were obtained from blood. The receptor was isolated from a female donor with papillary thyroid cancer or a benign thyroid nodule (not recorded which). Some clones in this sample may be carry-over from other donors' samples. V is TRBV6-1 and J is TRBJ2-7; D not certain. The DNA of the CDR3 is TGTGCCAGCAGTGTCTTCGACGGCGGTCCCTCCTACGAGCAGTACTTC. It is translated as CASSVFDGGPSYEQYF.